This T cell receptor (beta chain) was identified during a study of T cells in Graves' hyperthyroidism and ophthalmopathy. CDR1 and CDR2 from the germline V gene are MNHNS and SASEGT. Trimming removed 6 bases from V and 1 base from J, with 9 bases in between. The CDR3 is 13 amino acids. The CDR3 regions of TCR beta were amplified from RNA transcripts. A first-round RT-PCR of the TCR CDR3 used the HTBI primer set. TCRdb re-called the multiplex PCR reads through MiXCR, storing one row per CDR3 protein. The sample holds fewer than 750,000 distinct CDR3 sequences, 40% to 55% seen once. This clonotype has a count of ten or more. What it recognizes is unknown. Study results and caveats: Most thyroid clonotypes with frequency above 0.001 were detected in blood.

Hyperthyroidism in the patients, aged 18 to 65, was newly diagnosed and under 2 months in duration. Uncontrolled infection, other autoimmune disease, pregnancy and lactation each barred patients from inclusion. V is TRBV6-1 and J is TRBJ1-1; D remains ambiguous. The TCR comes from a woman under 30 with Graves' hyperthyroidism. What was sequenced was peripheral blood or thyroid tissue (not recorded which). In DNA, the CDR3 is TGTGCCAGCAGAATAGCGAAGAACACTGAAGCTTTCTTT. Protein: CASRIAKNTEAFF.